This TCR beta chain was documented in a study of T cells of healthy individuals (dated by TCRdb to 2017 to 2018). Library generation was performed with 5' RACE. TCRdb records Illumina MiSeq as the sequencer. TCRdb itself trimmed the public reads at Q25 with fastp, ran MiXCR and retained productive beta chains. For every CDR3 protein sequence, its rows merge into one entry that carries the most common genes and DNA. Present in this sample are some 82,000 distinct CDR3 sequences, more than 4.5% of which were seen just once. The ten biggest clones cover 7.5% of the sample. A few counts support this clonotype. Its target antigen remains unknown. No per-base quality is available; no much larger clone lies one base away. The receptor was isolated from a female donor in good health.

The CDR3 region reads CASSHWNTEAFF. The base sequence is TGCGCCAGCAGCCACTGGAACACTGAAGCTTTCTTT. The chain is assembled from TRBV4-3 and TRBJ1-1, with no reliable assignment of the D segment. CDR1 and CDR2 (LGHNA, YSLEER) derive from the germline V gene. The junction shows trimming of 3 bases on V and 1 base on J, plus 3 bases between the germline ends. Taken from cysteine to phenylalanine, the CDR3 has 12 residues. Just the 36-base CDR3 DNA is kept, in frame starting at base 1.